This record concerns one T cell receptor beta chain sequence. The data belong to a study of T cell changes during pregnancy in multiple sclerosis. Measured with immunoSEQ multiplex PCR; TCRdb has only the in-frame clones, and not every one. Here the sample spans about 74,000 clones, more than 90% being singletons. Germline CDR1 reads LGHNA; CDR2 reads YNFKEQ. The length of the CDR3 is 14 residues. V lost 5 bases and J lost 2; bases outside the gene matches: 5. Sequencing was performed on peripheral blood, taken after pregnancy. This chain links TRBV4-2 with TRBJ2-7, with TRBD2 identical over 8 bases. The receptor was derived from a female donor in good health, enrolled as a control in a pregnancy study. The CDR3 reads CASSSGGGPYEQYF. CDR3 nucleotides: TGTGCCAGCAGCTCCGGCGGGGGGCCCTACGAGCAGTACTTC.